A single sample is the source of the 20 T cell receptor beta chains below, sequenced in a study of response to subunit inactivated influenza vaccine (dated by TCRdb to 2016 to 2018). Receptor libraries were prepared by RT-PCR. The run used an Illumina HiSeq 2500. TCRdb reran the public reads through fastp at Q25 and MiXCR, keeping productive beta chains. CDR3 protein duplicates are merged, each entry listing the most common genes and DNA. The table for this sample lists hundreds of thousands of distinct CDR3 sequences; roughly 22% of them were counted only once. Under 13% of the sample is in the top ten clones. The sequencing used PBMCs from blood, collected 21 months after vaccination. These receptor sequences come from a man aged 50-75 years who received an inactivated influenza vaccine. Donor details come from another sample of the same person, matched by shared clones.

This CDR3 is CASRSAYGYTF. CDR3 in DNA: TGCGCCAGCAGATCCGCCTATGGCTACACCTTC. The chain has TRBV5-1 and TRBJ1-2; D is undetermined. CDR1 is SGHRS, CDR2 YFSETQ, per germline. CDR3 size: 11 residues. V lost 5 bases and J lost 4, with 6 bases in between.

This rearrangement joins TRBV30 to TRBJ2-7; D is perhaps TRBD2 (5 bases). Germline lookup yields CDR1 GTSNPN and CDR2 SVGIG (reference sequence). Trimming shortened V by 1 base and J by 0 bases, and 10 bases separated the two germline ends. CDR3 length equals 14 residues. The CDR3 sequence: CAWSGTRSSYEQYF. In DNA form, the CDR3 reads TGTGCCTGGAGTGGTACTAGAAGCTCCTACGAGCAGTACTTC.

The CDR3 region is CASSLVLEEQYF. For the CDR3, the DNA is TGTGCCAGCAGCTTAGTACTTGAGGAGCAGTACTTC. The J gene is TRBJ2-7, the V gene TRBV7-9; no definite D call. Per the germline V gene, CDR1 is SEHNR and CDR2 is FQNEAQ (reference sequence). The V and J ends lost 1 base and 7 bases respectively, with 8 bases between them. The CDR3 sequence is 12 residues long.

The CDR3 spells CASRLSARSGGPANNEQFF. CDR3 bases: TGTGCCAGCAGACTTTCCGCTCGTTCAGGGGGCCCTGCCAACAATGAGCAGTTCTTC. The V call is TRBV7-6, the J call TRBJ2-1, with 8 bases matching TRBD1. The CDR3 sequence is 19 residues long. The germline V gene has CDR1 SGHVS and CDR2 FNYEAQ. V was pared by 6 bases and J by 5 bases, with 21 bases of the junction left unmatched. The whole variable domain, remainder taken from reference TRBV7-6 and TRBJ2-1, is GAGVSQSPRYKVTKRGQDVALRCDPISGHVSLYWYRQALGQGPEFLTYFNYEAQQDKSGLPNDRFSAERPEGSISTLTIQRTEQRDSAMYRCASRLSARSGGPANNEQFFGPGTRLTVL.

The chain joins TRBV7-3 to TRBJ2-5; D might be TRBD1 (6 bases). Germline lookup yields CDR1 SGHTA and CDR2 FQGTGA. Trimming stripped 3 bases from V and 4 bases from J, with 15 bases between. There are 15 residues in the CDR3. DNA of the CDR3: TGTGCCAGCAGCTTCTCGACAGGTATTGGAGAGACCCAGTACTTC. Its protein product is CASSFSTGIGETQYF.

This clonotype was counted only a few times. The V call is TRBV18, the J call TRBJ2-3; D remains ambiguous. The germline V gene encodes CDR1 KGHSH and CDR2 LQKENI. The CDR3 length is 10 residues. V was trimmed by 2 bases and J by 6 bases, leaving 0 bases between them. The CDR3 protein is CASSPDTQYF. Here the CDR3 DNA reads TGTGCCAGCTCACCAGATACGCAGTATTTT.

The table lists this clonotype with a few counts. The chain couples TRBV20-1 to TRBJ1-2; tentatively, D is TRBD1 (6 bases). CDR3 length: 14 residues. CDR1 and CDR2 from the germline V gene are DFQATT and SNEGSKA (reference sequence). The V end lost 2 bases, the J end lost 7 bases, and 17 bases lay between the germline ends. The CDR3 nucleotides read TGCAGTGCTAGAACGGCAGGGGAGGTGGGTGGCTACACCTTC. This gives the protein CSARTAGEVGGYTF.

The rearrangement uses TRBV10-3 and TRBJ2-1; either TRBD1 or TRBD2 may fit D (6 bases each). The CDR3 extends over 14 amino acids. From germline, CDR1 is ENHRY and CDR2 SYGVKD. V lost 6 bases and J 4 bases, leaving 13 bases between the germline ends. The CDR3: CAIRPEGGYNEQFF. DNA of the CDR3: TGTGCCATCAGACCCGAGGGGGGTTACAATGAGCAGTTCTTC.

The table lists this clonotype with a few counts. This chain uses TRBV12-3 or TRBV12-4 with TRBJ2-3, with D unclear. V was trimmed by 6 bases and J by 3 bases, leaving 7 bases between them. This CDR3 region has 12 residues. In nucleotides, the CDR3 is TGTGCCAGCAGACCCGATACAGATACGCAGTATTTT. This gives the protein CASRPDTDTQYF.

Regarding this clonotype: This sequence may be a read error, since a much larger clone differs from it by one base. The chain links TRBV4-1 to TRBJ1-1; 7 bases map to TRBD1. V shed 1 base, J shed 6 bases, and the junction held 8 bases outside the gene matches. The CDR3 covers 15 residues. Germline CDR1 and CDR2: MGHRA and YSYEKL. CDR3 nucleotides: TGCGCCAGCAGCCAAGGAAGGGGGCTTCGTTCTGAAGCTTTCTTT. Amino acids: CASSQGRGLRSEAFF.

This clonotype was observed a few times. The rearrangement uses TRBV29-1 and TRBJ2-7; D is unresolved. Germline assignment: CDR1 SQVTM and CDR2 ANQGSEA. CDR3 length: 11 residues. Trimming stripped 4 bases from V and 2 bases from J, with 6 bases between. CDR3 in amino acids: CSVGSTYEQYF. CDR3 bases: TGCAGCGTTGGTTCCACCTACGAGCAGTACTTC.

This clonotype was found many times. The genes are TRBV3-1 and TRBJ2-2, with D unclear. Germline values: CDR1 LGHDT, CDR2 YNNKEL (reference sequence). Trimming removed 1 base from V and 6 bases from J, with 9 bases in between. The CDR3 has 14 amino acids. In DNA form, the CDR3 reads TGTGCCAGCAGCCAAGCACCCCAGGCCGGGGAGCTGTTTTTT. Encoded protein: CASSQAPQAGELFF.

The V gene is TRBV3-1, the J gene TRBJ2-1, with 12 bases fitting TRBD2. The germline V gene has CDR1 LGHDT and CDR2 YNNKEL (reference sequence). The CDR3 is 16 residues long. After removal of 4 bases from V and 5 bases from J, the junction contained 6 bases not matched to a gene. CDR3: CASSRRLAGVNNEQFF. The CDR3 DNA sequence: TGTGCCAGCAGCCGCCGACTAGCGGGAGTTAACAATGAGCAGTTCTTC.

At least ten counts were recorded for this clonotype. V is TRBV15 and J is TRBJ1-1; 9 nucleotides agree with TRBD1. V gave up 3 bases and J gave up 6 bases; unmatched junction bases: 8. Germline loops: CDR1 LNHNV, CDR2 YYDKDF (reference sequence). This CDR3 region has 15 residues. For the CDR3, the DNA is TGTGCCACCAGCAGCGGGGACAGGGCCGGATCTGAAGCTTTCTTT. Translated: CATSSGDRAGSEAFF.

Here the CDR3 reads CASSRQGRNYGYTF. CDR3 coding DNA: TGTGCCAGCAGCCGACAGGGTCGGAACTATGGCTACACCTTC. The chain is built from TRBV7-8 and TRBJ1-2; 7 bases match TRBD1. J gave up 2 bases and V 5 bases, and 5 bases lay outside the gene matches. This CDR3 spans 14 amino acids. From germline, CDR1 is SGHVS and CDR2 FQNEAQ.

The chain employs TRBV30 and TRBJ2-3; 7 bases align to TRBD2. This CDR3 spans 14 amino acids. Trimming cost V 2 bases and J 3 bases; bases outside gene matches: 5. Germline-derived CDR1 and CDR2 are GTSNPN and SVGIG (reference sequence). The CDR3 nucleotides read TGTGCCTGGAGTAGAGGGCGGGGGACAGATACGCAGTATTTT. It specifies CAWSRGRGTDTQYF.

The chain uses TRBV6-2 or TRBV6-3 and TRBJ1-2; D gene uncertain. The germline V gene encodes CDR1 MNHEY and CDR2 SVGEGT. This CDR3 spans 12 amino acids. V was trimmed by 6 bases and J by 4 bases, leaving 9 bases between them. The CDR3: CASSTRAYGYTF. The CDR3 DNA sequence: TGTGCCAGCAGCACGAGGGCCTATGGCTACACCTTC.

This clonotype was counted only a few times. This rearrangement joins TRBV20-1 to TRBJ2-7; D possibly corresponds to TRBD1 (6 bases). Germline V gene lookup returns CDR1 DFQATT and CDR2 SNEGSKA (reference sequence). Trimming removed 6 bases at V and 0 bases at J, with 9 bases between. The CDR3 extends over 12 amino acids. In DNA, the CDR3 is TGCAGTGCGGCGGACAGCTCCTACGAGCAGTACTTC. Amino acids: CSAADSSYEQYF.

The V gene is TRBV20-1, the J gene TRBJ1-4; 8 bases are a match to TRBD1. Germline trimming cut 5 bases from V and 2 bases from J; bases unmatched to any gene: 10. The CDR3 runs to 16 residues. The germline V gene encodes CDR1 DFQATT and CDR2 SNEGSKA (reference sequence). CDR3 sequence: CSARQGAPTTNEKLFF. CDR3 coding DNA: TGCAGTGCTCGTCAGGGGGCACCGACTACTAATGAAAAACTGTTTTTT.

This clonotype was observed a few times. The rearrangement links TRBV6-1 to TRBJ2-1, with no clear D. Trimming stripped 6 bases from V and 6 bases from J, with 12 bases between. This CDR3 has 13 residues. Germline CDR1 is MNHNS and CDR2 is SASEGT. Written as DNA, the CDR3 is TGTGCCAGCAGCCCCATAGGCTTCAATGAGCAGTTCTTC. This encodes CASSPIGFNEQFF.